This T cell receptor beta chain emerged from a study of CD8+CD57+ T cells in acquired aplastic anemia. CDR1 is LNHDA, CDR2 SQIVND, per germline (reference sequence). The CDR3 consists of 14 residues. V was trimmed by 2 bases and J by 5 bases, leaving 11 bases between them. For sequencing, patients were chosen who had shown expansion of CD8+CD57+ cells by flow cytometry. TCR beta VDJ and CDR3 profiling used genomic DNA as template. MiXCR, run by TCRdb on the reads, gives a single entry per CDR3 protein. The table includes roughly 150,000 distinct CDR3 sequences, over 40% detected once. This clonotype originated in a human donor with aplastic anemia. The chain combines TRBV19 with TRBJ2-3, with D perhaps TRBD2 (6 bases). Specimen: sorted CD4+, CD8+, or CD8+CD57+ T cells (not recorded which) from PBMCs. As DNA, the CDR3 is TGTGCCAGTAGTATAAGCGGACTAAGAGATACGCAGTATTTT. Its protein product is CASSISGLRDTQYF.